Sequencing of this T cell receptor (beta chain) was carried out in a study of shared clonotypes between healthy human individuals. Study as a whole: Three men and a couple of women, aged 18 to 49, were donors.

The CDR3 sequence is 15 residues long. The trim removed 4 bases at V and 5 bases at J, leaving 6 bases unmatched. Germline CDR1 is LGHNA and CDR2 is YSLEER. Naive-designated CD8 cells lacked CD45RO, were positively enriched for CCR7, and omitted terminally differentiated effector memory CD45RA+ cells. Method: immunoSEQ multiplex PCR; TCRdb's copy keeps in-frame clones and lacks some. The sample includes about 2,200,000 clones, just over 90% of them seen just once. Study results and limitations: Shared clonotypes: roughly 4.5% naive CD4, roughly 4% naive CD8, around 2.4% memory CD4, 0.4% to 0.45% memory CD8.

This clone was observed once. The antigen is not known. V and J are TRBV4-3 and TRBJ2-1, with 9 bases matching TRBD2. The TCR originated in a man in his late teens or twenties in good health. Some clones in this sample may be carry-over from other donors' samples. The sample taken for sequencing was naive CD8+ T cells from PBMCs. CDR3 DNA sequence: TGCGCCAGCAGCCTCGGACTAGCGACACACAATGAGCAGTTCTTC. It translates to CASSLGLATHNEQFF.